This entry lists 5 T cell receptor beta chains sequenced from one sample in a study of cytomegalovirus exposure and HLA in healthy donors. Assay used: immunoSEQ multiplex PCR; TCRdb lists only in-frame clones, some missing. Altogether 100,000 to 150,000 clones are present, approximately 92% being singletons, with the ten largest covering 1% to 1.5%. Source material: PBMCs. The receptors stem from a woman under 30 in good health and CMV-seronegative.

V and J are TRBV7-9 and TRBJ1-1; the match to TRBD1 covers 7 bases. Germline assignment: CDR1 SEHNR and CDR2 FQNEAQ (reference sequence). J gave up 7 bases and V 0 bases, and 8 bases lay outside the gene matches. The CDR3 consists of 15 residues. CDR3 bases: TGTGCCAGCAGCTTAGCCCAGGGGGTCGTCCTTGAAGCTTTCTTT. Protein sequence: CASSLAQGVVLEAFF.

This clone was recorded once. The chain recombines TRBV19 with TRBJ1-5, with D unclear. V was clipped by 5 bases and J by 1 base, with 15 bases between them. The CDR3 is made up of 16 amino acids. From germline, CDR1 is LNHDA and CDR2 SQIVND (reference sequence). CDR3 residues: CASSRARLQSNQPQHF. The DNA for the CDR3 is TGTGCCAGTAGTCGTGCGCGACTCCAGAGCAATCAGCCCCAGCATTTT. Filled out from reference TRBV19 and TRBJ1-5, the complete variable domain reads DGGITQSPKYLFRKEGQNVTLSCEQNLNHDAMYWYRQDPGQGLRLIYYSQIVNDFQKGDIAEGYSVSREKKESFPLTVTSAQKNPTAFYLCASSRARLQSNQPQHFGDGTRLSIL.

The gene calls are TRBV5-1 and TRBJ1-1; TRBD1 agrees at 9 bases. The ends lost 2 bases at V and 3 bases at J; junction bases unmatched: 2. This CDR3 region has 14 residues. In germline, CDR1 is SGHRS, CDR2 YFSETQ. CDR3 residues: CASSLQGAHTEAFF. Written as DNA, the CDR3 is TGCGCCAGCAGCTTACAGGGGGCCCACACTGAAGCTTTCTTT.

V is TRBV29-1 and J is TRBJ2-3; 7 nucleotides line up with TRBD2. CDR1 is SQVTM and CDR2 is ANQGSEA in the germline V gene. The J segment lost 2 bases and the V segment lost 0 bases, leaving 5 bases of the junction unmatched. CDR3 length equals 15 residues. CDR3 DNA sequence: TGCAGCGTTGAAGAGGCGGGGGACCTCACAGATACGCAGTATTTT. Its protein product is CSVEEAGDLTDTQYF.

V is TRBV6-5 and J is TRBJ2-3; 12 bases fit TRBD1. Germline CDR1 MNHEY, CDR2 SVGAGI. The CDR3 has 15 residues. J lost 4 bases, V lost 4 bases, and 3 bases had no gene match. The CDR3 reads CASSWGDRGPDTQYF. The CDR3 bases are TGTGCCAGCAGTTGGGGGGACAGGGGGCCAGATACGCAGTATTTT.